Listed here is a single T cell receptor (beta chain). Additional DNA sequences in this sample encode the identical CDR3. The data belong to a study of blood T cell repertoires in COVID-19. Looking at the study overall: The United States, Italy and Spain supplied acute and convalescent COVID-19 samples.

Germline CDR1 is SGHRS and CDR2 is YFSETQ. The CDR3 spans 15 residues. V shed 4 bases, J shed 3 bases, and the junction held 6 bases outside the gene matches. In the study's own analysis: Amplification of reference gene primers provided the estimated nucleated cell counts. Generated by immunoSEQ multiplex PCR, the TCRdb table keeps only in-frame clones and is missing some. V, J and clone size are taken as reported in that table, and D and trimming were inferred from the DNA itself. The sample holds more than 150,000 clones, approximately 88% seen once. The age range of participants was 18 to 89 years, with residence in around 22 US areas. Clinical history as reported by participants underpinned cohort assignment.

V usage is TRBV5-1 and J usage is TRBJ2-5; TRBD1 matches at 10 bases. Sequencing was carried out using PBMCs or T cells enriched from blood (not recorded which). The receptor was isolated from a woman aged 60-70 years who had recovered from COVID-19. Here the CDR3 DNA reads TGCGCCAGCAGCCTAGGGGGGACAGGGGAAGAGACCCAGTACTTC. This sequence encodes CASSLGGTGEETQYF.